These 14 T cell receptor beta chains were sequenced from one sample in a study of early T cells in non-severe SARS-CoV-2 infection. TCRdb independently ran MiXCR on the 5' RACE reads; one entry per CDR3 protein. The sample has 40,000 or so distinct CDR3 sequences, 5.5% to 6.5% seen once; the top ten hold 9.5% to 15%. The sequenced sample consisted of whole blood. The receptor source for this set is an adult who was a healthcare worker with PCR-confirmed SARS-CoV-2 infection or an uninfected control (not recorded which).

This clonotype was counted at least ten times. The chain is built from TRBV5-5 and TRBJ2-1; D gene uncertain. Trimming shortened V by 1 base and J by 4 bases, and 6 bases separated the two germline ends. The CDR3 length is 13 residues. Germline V gene lookup returns CDR1 SGHKS and CDR2 YYEKEE (reference sequence). The chain's CDR3 is CASSLSEYNEQFF. Here the CDR3 DNA reads TGTGCCAGCAGCTTGAGTGAATACAATGAGCAGTTCTTC.

Details on this clonotype: Germline is not matched at one junction end, which may reflect a read error. This rearrangement joins TRBV11-2 to TRBJ2-1, with D possibly TRBD2 on 5 matching bases. CDR1 is SGHAT, CDR2 FQNNGV, per germline. The CDR3 is made up of 18 amino acids. CDR3 DNA sequence: TGTGCTAGCAGCTTAGACCCCTTTGAGGGCCTCTCCTACAATGAGCAGTTCTTC. Translation gives CASSLDPFEGLSYNEQFF.

This clonotype was observed at least ten times. CDR3 in DNA: TGTGCCTGGAGTGCGACAACAACTAATGAAAAACTGTTTTTT. Amino acids: CAWSATTTNEKLFF. V gene TRBV30 combines with J gene TRBJ1-4; D uncertain. CDR1 GTSNPN and CDR2 SVGIG come from the germline V gene (reference sequence). V lost 1 base and J 0 bases, leaving 6 bases between the germline ends. This CDR3 spans 14 amino acids.

V and J are TRBV20-1 and TRBJ2-7; tentative D call: TRBD2 (6 bases). The CDR3 extends over 14 amino acids. The germline CDR1 and CDR2 sequences are DFQATT and SNEGSKA (reference sequence). The V end lost 4 bases, the J end lost 1 base, and 14 bases lay between the germline ends. Here the CDR3 DNA reads TGCAGTGCTACTGGGGGGACTTATTCCTACGAGCAGTACTTC. As protein: CSATGGTYSYEQYF.

There are a few counts of this clonotype. V usage is TRBV5-1 and J usage is TRBJ1-1, with D possibly TRBD1 on 5 matching bases. Between the trimmed V and J ends, which lost 1 base and 2 bases, there was a span of 9 bases. CDR3 length: 14 amino acids. In germline, CDR1 is SGHRS, CDR2 YFSETQ. The CDR3 region is CASSLRTSNTEAFF. CDR3 nucleotides: TGCGCCAGCAGCTTGAGGACATCTAACACTGAAGCTTTCTTT. The variable domain in full, completed from reference TRBV5-1 and TRBJ1-1, reads KAGVTQTPRYLIKTRGQQVTLSCSPISGHRSVSWYQQTPGQGLQFLFEYFSETQRNKGNFPGRFSGRQFSNSRSEMNVSTLELGDSALYLCASSLRTSNTEAFFGQGTRLTVV.

A word on this clonotype: This sequence may be a read error, since a much larger clone differs from it by one base. V usage is TRBV6-6 and J usage is TRBJ2-7, with 7 bases matching TRBD1. CDR3 length: 13 amino acids. Germline CDR1 reads MNHNY; CDR2 reads SVGAGI (reference sequence). The trim removed 5 bases at V and 2 bases at J, leaving 3 bases unmatched. Here the CDR3 DNA reads TGTGCCAGCAGTGTGGACAGGACCTACGAGCAGTACTTC. Its protein is CASSVDRTYEQYF.

In this sample, this clonotype turned up many times. This CDR3 reads CASSQDKGQGANIQYF. DNA of the CDR3: TGCGCCAGCAGCCAAGATAAAGGACAGGGCGCAAACATTCAGTACTTC. This chain joins TRBV4-1 and TRBJ2-4; 8 positions match TRBD1. The CDR3 sequence is 16 residues long. The V segment lost 0 bases and the J segment 6 bases; nucleotides outside the gene matches: 7. Germline CDR1 is MGHRA and CDR2 is YSYEKL.

CDR3 loop: CASSDATLGPDTQYF. CDR3 bases: TGCGCCAGCAGTGACGCTACCCTGGGGCCAGATACGCAGTATTTT. The V call is TRBV10-2, the J call TRBJ2-3; D may be TRBD1 (5 bases). Between the trimmed V and J ends, which lost 3 bases and 4 bases, there was a span of 14 bases. The germline gives CDR1 WSHSY, CDR2 SAAADI. The CDR3 has 15 amino acids.

V usage is TRBV29-1 and J usage is TRBJ2-1; the D is unclear. CDR3 length equals 13 residues. V was clipped by 3 bases and J by 15 bases, with 21 bases between them. Germline lookup yields CDR1 SQVTM and CDR2 ANQGSEA. CDR3 DNA: TGCAGCGTTGAGGATCCGGTTGCGCTGGTTGTGTTCTTC. It encodes CSVEDPVALVVFF.

This sequence joins TRBV7-8 and TRBJ2-7; D is uncertain. The CDR3 is made up of 13 amino acids. Trimming took 1 base from V and 4 from J, leaving 8 bases between them. The germline CDR1 and CDR2 sequences are SGHVS and FQNEAQ. The CDR3 reads CASSLGYTYEQYF. In DNA form, the CDR3 reads TGTGCCAGCAGCTTAGGGTACACTTACGAGCAGTACTTC.

A few counts support this clonotype. The chain employs TRBV7-6 and TRBJ2-7, with D possibly being TRBD1 or TRBD2 (6 bases each). This CDR3 contains 12 residues. Per the germline V gene, CDR1 is SGHVS and CDR2 is FNYEAQ. V was clipped by 5 bases and J by 6 bases, with 11 bases between them. The CDR3 reads CASSGPGAEQYF. CDR3 nucleotide sequence: TGTGCCAGCAGCGGCCCGGGGGCCGAGCAGTACTTC.

The sample holds a few counts of this clonotype. J is TRBJ2-3 and V is TRBV15, with 7 bases identical to TRBD2. V lost 1 base, J lost 3 bases, and 4 bases stayed unmatched. The CDR3 is 15 amino acids. In germline, CDR1 is LNHNV, CDR2 YYDKDF (reference sequence). CDR3: CATSRARGVTDTQYF. In nucleotides, the CDR3 is TGTGCCACCAGCAGAGCTCGGGGGGTGACAGATACGCAGTATTTT.

This clonotype was recorded a few times. The chain recombines TRBV13 with TRBJ2-1, with 9 nucleotides matching TRBD1. The CDR3 extends over 15 amino acids. From germline, CDR1 is PRHDT and CDR2 FYEKMQ (reference sequence). Trimming removed 1 base from V and 8 bases from J; junction bases left unmatched: 6. CDR3 sequence: CASSLESTGGYEQFF. Here the CDR3 DNA reads TGTGCCAGCAGCTTAGAATCAACAGGGGGCTATGAGCAGTTCTTC.

V gene TRBV6-5 combines with J gene TRBJ2-5, with 7 bases matching TRBD2. V was pared by 5 bases and J by 6 bases, with 6 bases of the junction left unmatched. Germline values: CDR1 MNHEY, CDR2 SVGAGI. The CDR3 is 13 residues long. The CDR3 DNA is TGTGCCAGCAGTCGGGGGGATCAAAAGACCCAGTACTTC. Its protein product is CASSRGDQKTQYF.